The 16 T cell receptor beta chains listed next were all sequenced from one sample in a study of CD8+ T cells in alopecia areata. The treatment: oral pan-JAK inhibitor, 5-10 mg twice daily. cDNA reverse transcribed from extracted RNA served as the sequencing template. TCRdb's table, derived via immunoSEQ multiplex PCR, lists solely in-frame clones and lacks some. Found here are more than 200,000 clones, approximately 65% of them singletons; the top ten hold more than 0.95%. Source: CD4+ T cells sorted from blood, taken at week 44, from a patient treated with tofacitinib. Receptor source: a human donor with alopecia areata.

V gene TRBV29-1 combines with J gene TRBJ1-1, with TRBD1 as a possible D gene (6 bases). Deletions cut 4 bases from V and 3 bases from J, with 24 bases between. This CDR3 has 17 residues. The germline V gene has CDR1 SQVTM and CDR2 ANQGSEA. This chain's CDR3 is CSVVGGGRGGGYTEAFF. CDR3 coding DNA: TGCAGCGTTGTGGGGGGCGGCAGGGGAGGAGGGTACACTGAAGCTTTCTTT.

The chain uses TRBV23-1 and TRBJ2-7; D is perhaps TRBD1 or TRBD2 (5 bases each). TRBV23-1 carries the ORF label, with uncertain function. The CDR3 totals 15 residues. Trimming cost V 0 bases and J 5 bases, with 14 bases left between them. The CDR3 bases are TGCGCCAGCAGTCAATCGACGGGACCGTTTAACGAGCAGTACTTC. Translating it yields CASSQSTGPFNEQYF.

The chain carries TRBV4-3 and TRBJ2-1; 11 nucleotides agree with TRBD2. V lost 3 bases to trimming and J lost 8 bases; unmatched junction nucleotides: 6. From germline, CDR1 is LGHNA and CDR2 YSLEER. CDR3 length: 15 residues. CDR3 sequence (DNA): TGCGCCAGCAGCCATCTAGCGGGGGGCCCTTATGAGCAGTTCTTC. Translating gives CASSHLAGGPYEQFF.

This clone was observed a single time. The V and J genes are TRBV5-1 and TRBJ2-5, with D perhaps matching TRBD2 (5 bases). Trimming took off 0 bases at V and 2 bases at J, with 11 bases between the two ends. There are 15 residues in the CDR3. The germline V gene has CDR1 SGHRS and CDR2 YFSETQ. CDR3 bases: TGCGCCAGCAGCTTGGTCGGGAACCGTCAAGAGACCCAGTACTTC. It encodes CASSLVGNRQETQYF.

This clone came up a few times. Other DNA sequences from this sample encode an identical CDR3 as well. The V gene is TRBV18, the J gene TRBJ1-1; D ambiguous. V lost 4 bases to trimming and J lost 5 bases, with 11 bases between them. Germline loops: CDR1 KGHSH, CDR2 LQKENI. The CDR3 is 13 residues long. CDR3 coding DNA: TGTGCCAGCTCACGTCAAGGGTCTACTGAAGCTTTCTTT. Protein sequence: CASSRQGSTEAFF.

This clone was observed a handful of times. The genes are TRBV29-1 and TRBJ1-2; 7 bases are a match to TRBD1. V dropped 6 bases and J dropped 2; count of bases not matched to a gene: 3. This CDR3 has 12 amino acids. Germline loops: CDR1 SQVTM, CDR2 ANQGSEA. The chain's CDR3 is CSVTTGNYGYTF. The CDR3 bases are TGCAGCGTGACGACAGGGAACTATGGCTACACCTTC.

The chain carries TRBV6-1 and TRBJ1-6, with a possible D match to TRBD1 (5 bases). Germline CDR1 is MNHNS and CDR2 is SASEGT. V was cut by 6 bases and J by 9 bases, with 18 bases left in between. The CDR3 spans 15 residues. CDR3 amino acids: CASSGGTTIGSPLHF. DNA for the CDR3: TGTGCCAGCAGCGGCGGGACCACCATTGGTTCACCCCTCCACTTT.

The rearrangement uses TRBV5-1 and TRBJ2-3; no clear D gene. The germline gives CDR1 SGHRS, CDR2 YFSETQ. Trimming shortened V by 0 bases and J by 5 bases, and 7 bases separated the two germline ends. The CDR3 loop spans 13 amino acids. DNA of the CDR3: TGCGCCAGCAGCTTGGAAGTTTTAGATACGCAGTATTTT. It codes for CASSLEVLDTQYF.

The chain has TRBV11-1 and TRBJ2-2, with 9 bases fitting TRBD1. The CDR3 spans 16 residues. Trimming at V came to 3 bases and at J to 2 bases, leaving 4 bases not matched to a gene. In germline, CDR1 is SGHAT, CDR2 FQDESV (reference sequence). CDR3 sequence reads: CASSLGTGSNTGELFF. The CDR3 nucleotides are TGTGCCAGCAGCTTGGGGACAGGGTCCAACACCGGGGAGCTGTTTTTT.

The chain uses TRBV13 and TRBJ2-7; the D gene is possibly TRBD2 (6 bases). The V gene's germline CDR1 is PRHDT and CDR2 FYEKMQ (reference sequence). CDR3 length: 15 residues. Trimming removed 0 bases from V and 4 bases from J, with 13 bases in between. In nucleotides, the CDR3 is TGTGCCAGCAGCTTAGGCCTGGGCGGGGCGTACGAGCAGTACTTC. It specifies CASSLGLGGAYEQYF.

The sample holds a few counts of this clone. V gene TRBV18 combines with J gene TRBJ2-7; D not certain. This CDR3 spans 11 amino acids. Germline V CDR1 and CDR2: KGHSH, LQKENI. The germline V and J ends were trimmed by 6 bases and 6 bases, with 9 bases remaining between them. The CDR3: CASSPGVEQYF. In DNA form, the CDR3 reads TGTGCCAGCTCCCCCGGTGTCGAGCAGTACTTC.

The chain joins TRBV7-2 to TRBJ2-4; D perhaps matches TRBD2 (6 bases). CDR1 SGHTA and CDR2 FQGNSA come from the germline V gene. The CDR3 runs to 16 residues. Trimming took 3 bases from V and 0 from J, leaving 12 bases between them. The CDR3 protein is CASSLGGDIAKNIQYF. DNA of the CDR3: TGTGCCAGCAGCTTGGGGGGAGACATAGCCAAAAACATTCAGTACTTC.

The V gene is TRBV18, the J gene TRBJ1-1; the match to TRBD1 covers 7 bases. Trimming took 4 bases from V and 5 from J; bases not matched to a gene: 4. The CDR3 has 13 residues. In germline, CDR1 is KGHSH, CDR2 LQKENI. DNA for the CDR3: TGTGCCAGCTCACTAACAGGGGAGACTGAAGCTTTCTTT. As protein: CASSLTGETEAFF.

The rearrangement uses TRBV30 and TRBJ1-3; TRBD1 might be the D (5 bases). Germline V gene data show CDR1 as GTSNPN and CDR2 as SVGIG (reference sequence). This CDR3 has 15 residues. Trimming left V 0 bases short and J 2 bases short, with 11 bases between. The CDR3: CAWSVTRATGNTIYF. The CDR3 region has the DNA TGTGCCTGGAGTGTCACCAGGGCTACTGGAAACACCATATATTTT.

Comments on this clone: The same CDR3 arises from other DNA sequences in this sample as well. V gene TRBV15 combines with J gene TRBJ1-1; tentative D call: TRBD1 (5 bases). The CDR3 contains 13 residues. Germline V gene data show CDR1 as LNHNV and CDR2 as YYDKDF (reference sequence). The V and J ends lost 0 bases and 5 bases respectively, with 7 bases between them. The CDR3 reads CATSRDRGTEAFF. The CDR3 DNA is TGTGCCACCAGCAGAGATCGGGGGACTGAAGCTTTCTTT.

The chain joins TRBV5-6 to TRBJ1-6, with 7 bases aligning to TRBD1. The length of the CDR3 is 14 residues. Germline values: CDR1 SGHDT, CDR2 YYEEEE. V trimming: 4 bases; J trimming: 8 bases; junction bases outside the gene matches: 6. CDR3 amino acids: CASSETGRDSPLHF. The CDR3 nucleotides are TGTGCCAGCAGCGAGACAGGGAGGGATTCACCCCTCCACTTT.